The present entry profiles one T cell receptor (beta chain) with its context. No antigen is known for it. The entry originates in a study of STAT5B mutations in CD4+ large granular lymphocyte leukemia. The study's findings and limits: No patients shared main leukemic clonotypes, though less than 30% appeared at low frequency elsewhere.

The assay was run at survey level. Assay used: immunoSEQ multiplex PCR; TCRdb lists only in-frame clones, some missing. The sample carries 37,000 or so clones, roughly 80% recorded once. Sequencing was done on a sample of CD4+ T cells from blood buffy coats. This clonotype was obtained from a human donor in good health.

The CDR3 here is CASSLQAGHTGELFF. DNA for the CDR3: TGTGCCAGCAGCTTACAGGCAGGACACACCGGGGAGCTGTTTTTT. The chain joins TRBV11-2 to TRBJ2-2; D call uncertain. The CDR3 is 15 residues long. Germline V CDR1 and CDR2: SGHAT, FQNNGV. V was pared by 2 bases and J by 3 bases, with 10 bases between.